Listed below are T cell receptor beta chains from one sample, sequenced in a study of blood T cells in healthy people across ages. From the 5' RACE reads, TCRdb called clonotypes with MiXCR, one entry per CDR3 protein. The sample contains roughly 410,000 distinct CDR3 sequences, over 45% of which appear only once. Sequences were obtained from blood. The receptors were sampled from a man between 60 and 70 years old in good health. Each CDR3 is given with its conserved first and last residue. A D gene is named only where the DNA matches it firmly. Where a row states a size, it is once, few, many or the class of an expanded clone; other rows omit it.

d_gene: .; j_gene: TRBJ2-5; v_gene: TRBV20-1; abundance: many; CDR3aa: CSAKRLPEETQYF; CDR3nt: TGCAGTGCCAAGAGACTCCCGGAGGAGACCCAGTACTTC
d_gene: TRBD2; j_gene: TRBJ2-3; v_gene: TRBV20-1; abundance: .; CDR3aa: CSPTLAGVGDTQYF; CDR3nt: TGCAGCCCGACCCTAGCGGGAGTAGGAGATACGCAGTATTTT
d_gene: .; j_gene: TRBJ2-7; v_gene: TRBV7-8; abundance: .; CDR3aa: CASSFGERGGYEQYF; CDR3nt: TGTGCCAGCAGCTTTGGGGAAAGGGGGGGCTACGAGCAGTACTTC
d_gene: .; j_gene: TRBJ1-5; v_gene: TRBV12-3/TRBV12-4; abundance: .; CDR3aa: CASSAQLGSNQPRHF; CDR3nt: TGTGCCAGCAGTGCCCAGTTGGGTAGCAATCAGCCCCGGCATTTT
d_gene: TRBD2; j_gene: TRBJ2-4; v_gene: TRBV20-1; abundance: .; CDR3aa: CSAQEGTSVSGEQYF; CDR3nt: TGCAGTGCTCAGGAGGGGACTAGCGTATCGGGAGAGCAGTACTTC
d_gene: .; j_gene: TRBJ2-7; v_gene: TRBV20-1; abundance: .; CDR3aa: CSARGVGIHGQYF; CDR3nt: TGCAGTGCTAGAGGTGTAGGAATCCATGGGCAGTACTTC
d_gene: .; j_gene: TRBJ2-7; v_gene: TRBV19; abundance: .; CDR3aa: CASSITQASYEQYF; CDR3nt: TGTGCCAGTAGTATAACCCAGGCCTCCTACGAGCAGTACTTC
d_gene: .; j_gene: TRBJ2-7; v_gene: TRBV5-6; abundance: .; CDR3aa: CASSFGGYSYEQYF; CDR3nt: TGTGCCAGCAGCTTCGGCGGGTACTCCTACGAGCAGTACTTC
d_gene: TRBD2; j_gene: TRBJ2-7; v_gene: TRBV2; abundance: .; CDR3aa: CASLSPGLAGGSYEQYF; CDR3nt: TGTGCCAGCCTCTCCCCGGGACTAGCGGGGGGCTCCTACGAGCAGTACTTC
d_gene: TRBD2; j_gene: TRBJ2-5; v_gene: TRBV20-1; abundance: .; CDR3aa: CSARDGAGGEETQYF; CDR3nt: TGCAGTGCTAGAGATGGAGCGGGAGGGGAAGAGACCCAGTACTTC
d_gene: .; j_gene: TRBJ2-1; v_gene: TRBV10-3; abundance: .; CDR3aa: CAIAGLLDNEQFF; CDR3nt: TGTGCCATCGCAGGGTTACTGGACAATGAGCAGTTCTTC
d_gene: TRBD1; j_gene: TRBJ2-7; v_gene: TRBV11-2; abundance: .; CDR3aa: CASSFSGQGWNEQYF; CDR3nt: TGTGCCAGCAGCTTTAGCGGACAGGGCTGGAACGAGCAGTACTTC
d_gene: .; j_gene: TRBJ2-1; v_gene: TRBV6-1; abundance: .; CDR3aa: CASSPGSVAYNEQFF; CDR3nt: TGTGCCAGCAGTCCCGGGAGCGTCGCCTACAATGAGCAGTTCTTC
d_gene: .; j_gene: TRBJ2-5; v_gene: TRBV5-1; abundance: .; CDR3aa: CASSFSAQETQYF; CDR3nt: TGCGCCAGCAGCTTTTCGGCCCAAGAGACCCAGTACTTC
d_gene: .; j_gene: TRBJ2-1; v_gene: TRBV7-2; abundance: .; CDR3aa: CASSLKGPGNEQFF; CDR3nt: TGTGCCAGCAGCCTCAAGGGCCCGGGGAATGAGCAGTTCTTC
d_gene: .; j_gene: TRBJ2-7; v_gene: TRBV4-2; abundance: .; CDR3aa: CASSQEGGPYYEQYF; CDR3nt: TGTGCCAGCAGCCAAGAGGGCGGGCCCTACTACGAGCAGTACTTC
d_gene: TRBD1; j_gene: TRBJ2-1; v_gene: TRBV29-1; abundance: few; CDR3aa: CSVDIRDRKYNEQFF; CDR3nt: TGCAGCGTTGATATAAGGGACAGAAAATACAATGAGCAGTTCTTC
d_gene: TRBD2; j_gene: TRBJ2-5; v_gene: TRBV7-2; abundance: few; CDR3aa: CASSFPSGRETQYF; CDR3nt: TGTGCCAGCAGCTTCCCCAGCGGGAGGGAGACCCAGTACTTC
d_gene: .; j_gene: TRBJ2-1; v_gene: TRBV6-2/TRBV6-3; abundance: .; CDR3aa: CAGGDTRGEQFF; CDR3nt: TGTGCCGGGGGGGACACCAGGGGTGAGCAGTTCTTC
d_gene: TRBD2; j_gene: TRBJ2-4; v_gene: TRBV15; abundance: .; CDR3aa: CATSRDRDYGNIQYF; CDR3nt: TGTGCCACCAGCAGAGATCGGGACTATGGCAACATTCAGTACTTC
d_gene: TRBD2; j_gene: TRBJ2-7; v_gene: TRBV20-1; abundance: few; CDR3aa: CSARTTSGVYEQYF; CDR3nt: TGCAGTGCTAGGACGACTAGCGGGGTGTACGAGCAGTACTTC
d_gene: .; j_gene: TRBJ2-5; v_gene: TRBV7-2; abundance: .; CDR3aa: CASNGGETQYF; CDR3nt: TGTGCCAGCAACGGCGGGGAGACCCAGTACTTC
d_gene: .; j_gene: TRBJ1-2; v_gene: TRBV18; abundance: few; CDR3aa: CASSPWTGANYGYTF; CDR3nt: TGTGCCAGCTCACCATGGACGGGCGCTAACTATGGCTACACCTTC
d_gene: .; j_gene: TRBJ2-5; v_gene: TRBV29-1; abundance: many; CDR3aa: CSVADSKQETQYF; CDR3nt: TGCAGCGTTGCTGACAGTAAACAAGAGACCCAGTACTTC
d_gene: TRBD1; j_gene: TRBJ1-2; v_gene: TRBV20-1; abundance: .; CDR3aa: CSAVPGQGLGDGYTF; CDR3nt: TGCAGTGCAGTCCCGGGACAGGGCCTCGGGGATGGCTACACCTTC
d_gene: TRBD1; j_gene: TRBJ2-5; v_gene: TRBV6-5; abundance: .; CDR3aa: CASERDRGSQTQYF; CDR3nt: TGTGCCAGCGAGCGGGACAGGGGGTCCCAGACCCAGTACTTC
d_gene: .; j_gene: TRBJ1-4; v_gene: TRBV7-2; abundance: .; CDR3aa: CASSRAGRANEKLFF; CDR3nt: TGTGCCAGCAGCAGGGCAGGGCGGGCTAATGAAAAACTGTTTTTT
d_gene: .; j_gene: TRBJ1-2; v_gene: TRBV5-1; abundance: .; CDR3aa: CASSLQWRDYGYTF; CDR3nt: TGCGCCAGCAGCTTGCAGTGGAGGGACTATGGCTACACCTTC
d_gene: .; j_gene: TRBJ1-1; v_gene: TRBV7-9; abundance: .; CDR3aa: CASSPFSGGEAEAFF; CDR3nt: TGTGCCAGCAGCCCTTTCTCGGGGGGCGAGGCTGAAGCTTTCTTT
d_gene: TRBD2; j_gene: TRBJ2-3; v_gene: TRBV12-3/TRBV12-4; abundance: .; CDR3aa: CASSPLAGVPTDTQYF; CDR3nt: TGTGCCAGCAGCCCCCTAGCGGGGGTCCCTACAGATACGCAGTATTTT
d_gene: .; j_gene: TRBJ2-6; v_gene: TRBV29-1; abundance: few; CDR3aa: CSVRDFLSGANVLTF; CDR3nt: TGCAGCGTTAGGGACTTTCTCTCTGGGGCCAACGTCCTGACTTTC
d_gene: .; j_gene: TRBJ2-5; v_gene: TRBV6-2/TRBV6-3; abundance: .; CDR3aa: CASSYGQNEQYF; CDR3nt: TGTGCCAGCAGTTACGGACAGAATGAGCAGTACTTC
d_gene: .; j_gene: TRBJ2-3; v_gene: TRBV4-1; abundance: .; CDR3aa: CASSQPGPTDTQYF; CDR3nt: TGCGCCAGCAGCCAACCGGGACCCACAGATACGCAGTATTTT
d_gene: .; j_gene: TRBJ2-3; v_gene: TRBV10-1; abundance: .; CDR3aa: CASSESLGMGVRTDTQYF; CDR3nt: TGCGCCAGCAGTGAGTCCTTGGGAATGGGGGTCCGGACAGATACGCAGTATTTT
d_gene: TRBD1; j_gene: TRBJ2-1; v_gene: TRBV11-3; abundance: .; CDR3aa: CASSLTPLGTGAVNEQFF; CDR3nt: TGTGCCAGCAGCTTAACTCCACTTGGGACAGGGGCCGTCAATGAGCAGTTCTTC
d_gene: .; j_gene: TRBJ2-6; v_gene: TRBV28; abundance: .; CDR3aa: CASRRPGAGTGANVLTF; CDR3nt: TGTGCCAGCAGGAGACCGGGGGCGGGAACTGGGGCCAACGTCCTGACTTTC
d_gene: .; j_gene: TRBJ2-1; v_gene: TRBV29-1; abundance: .; CDR3aa: CSAPRVGDVYNEQFF; CDR3nt: TGCAGCGCCCCGCGGGTTGGAGACGTATACAATGAGCAGTTCTTC
d_gene: TRBD2; j_gene: TRBJ2-7; v_gene: TRBV28; abundance: .; CDR3aa: CASKSGRTSYEQYF; CDR3nt: TGTGCCAGCAAGAGCGGGAGGACGTCCTACGAGCAGTACTTC
d_gene: TRBD1; j_gene: TRBJ2-7; v_gene: TRBV15; abundance: .; CDR3aa: CATSVRDRGFDEQYF; CDR3nt: TGTGCCACCAGCGTCCGGGACAGGGGTTTCGATGAGCAGTACTTC
d_gene: TRBD2; j_gene: TRBJ2-7; v_gene: TRBV4-1; abundance: .; CDR3aa: CASSQGSGGPYEQYF; CDR3nt: TGCGCCAGCAGCCAAGGTTCGGGAGGTCCCTACGAGCAGTACTTC
d_gene: .; j_gene: TRBJ2-1; v_gene: TRBV29-1; abundance: few; CDR3aa: CSVEESRNNEQFF; CDR3nt: TGCAGCGTTGAAGAGTCCAGGAACAATGAGCAGTTCTTC